Presented here are 17 T cell receptor beta chains from one specimen sequenced in a study of shared clonotypes between healthy human individuals. Profiling relied on immunoSEQ multiplex PCR, and the TCRdb table lists in-frame clones only, not all of them. This repertoire shows 650,000 to 800,000 clones, roughly two thirds found once; its top ten account for less than 2%. Sequenced input: memory CD4+ T cells sorted from blood. The subset is: CD45RA-negative fraction. The receptor source for this set is a woman in her twenties or thirties in good health.

V gene TRBV7-8 combines with J gene TRBJ2-3, with no clear D. Germline V lookup: CDR1 SGHVS, CDR2 FQNEAQ. V lost 4 bases to trimming and J lost 4 bases, with 12 bases between them. The CDR3 spans 14 residues. As DNA, the CDR3 is TGTGCCAGCAGCTCGTCGGTCCCGCCAGATACGCAGTATTTT. It specifies CASSSSVPPDTQYF.

This sequence joins TRBV28 and TRBJ1-1; unclear D gene. Germline V CDR1 and CDR2: MDHEN, SYDVKM. The CDR3 loop spans 16 amino acids. V shed 5 bases and J shed 0 bases, with 16 bases lying between them. The CDR3: CASSGTSRRLNTEAFF. The CDR3 DNA reads as TGTGCCAGCAGTGGCACTTCGAGGCGTTTGAACACTGAAGCTTTCTTT.

This clone is a singleton in its sample. The chain recombines TRBV7-9 with TRBJ2-1, with TRBD2 identical over 9 bases. Germline CDR1 SEHNR, CDR2 FQNEAQ (reference sequence). The CDR3 sequence is 15 residues long. V was clipped by 5 bases and J by 7 bases; unmatched bases: 9. DNA for the CDR3: TGTGCCAGCAGCCCCCGGACTAGCGATGGGAATGAGCAGTTCTTC. Protein: CASSPRTSDGNEQFF.

A single count supports this clone. The chain joins TRBV2 to TRBJ2-7, with D unclear. V was clipped by 5 bases and J by 1 base, with 15 bases between them. Germline V gives CDR1 SNHLY, CDR2 FYNNEI. This CDR3 contains 15 residues. CDR3 loop: CASSLNFGFSYEQYF. The CDR3 nucleotides are TGTGCCAGCAGTCTCAACTTCGGTTTTTCCTACGAGCAGTACTTC.

Turning to this clone: One base away lies a much larger clone, so this may be a sequencing read error. Other DNA sequences in the sample encode the same CDR3. This chain connects TRBV28 to TRBJ1-5; TRBD1 agrees at 9 bases. With V trimmed by 3 bases and J by 7 bases, 1 base remained unmatched. The CDR3 totals 13 residues. The germline CDR1 and CDR2 sequences are MDHEN and SYDVKM. In DNA form, the CDR3 reads TGTGCCAGCAGTTTGACAGGGGGACAGCCCCAGCATTTT. Its protein is CASSLTGGQPQHF.

The genes are TRBV2 and TRBJ2-7; 9 nucleotides agree with TRBD1. Germline CDR1 SNHLY, CDR2 FYNNEI. The CDR3 sequence is 14 residues long. V lost 7 bases to trimming and J lost 0 bases; unmatched junction nucleotides: 4. The chain's CDR3 is CASKGQGTSYEQYF. CDR3 nucleotide sequence: TGTGCCAGCAAGGGACAGGGAACCTCCTACGAGCAGTACTTC.

This clone has a count of ten or more. The chain combines TRBV2 with TRBJ1-2; unclear D gene. Trimming took 5 bases from V and 6 from J, leaving 19 bases between them. Looked up from germline, CDR1 is SNHLY and CDR2 is FYNNEI. The CDR3 runs to 15 residues. Written as DNA, the CDR3 is TGTGCCAGCAGTTCCATGGGAGGGCCCCAGGATGGCTACACCTTC. Translating gives CASSSMGGPQDGYTF. The full variable domain, in which reference TRBV2 and TRBJ1-2 provide the parts outside the CDR3, is EPEVTQTPSHQVTQMGQEVILRCVPISNHLYFYWYRQILGQKVEFLVSFYNNEISEKSEIFDDQFSVERPDGSNFTLKIRSTKLEDSAMYFCASSSMGGPQDGYTFGSGTRLTVV.

This clone occurred once. Different DNA sequences within this sample yield the same CDR3. This chain links TRBV18 with TRBJ2-6; D is unresolved. With 2 bases removed from V and 3 bases from J, the gap between germline ends came to 5 bases. The CDR3 totals 14 residues. Germline V gene data show CDR1 as KGHSH and CDR2 as LQKENI. CDR3 sequence (DNA): TGTGCCAGCTCACCAGGGGTTGGGGCCAACGTCCTGACTTTC. It is translated as CASSPGVGANVLTF.

As regards this clone: Distinct nucleotide sequences in the sample also encode this CDR3. In DNA form, the CDR3 reads TGTGCCAGCAGCTTAACAACGGGAAAATACAATGAGCAGTTCTTC. Its protein product is CASSLTTGKYNEQFF. The chain is built from TRBV7-9 and TRBJ2-1; the D gene is possibly TRBD2 (5 bases). Trimming removed 2 bases from V and 4 bases from J, with 12 bases in between. The CDR3 extends over 15 amino acids. The germline V gene encodes CDR1 SEHNR and CDR2 FQNEAQ (reference sequence).

The chain uses TRBV5-1 and TRBJ2-7; D is perhaps TRBD1 (5 bases). CDR3 length: 15 residues. The ends were cut back, 0 bases at V and 2 bases at J, with 12 bases in the middle. The germline CDR1 and CDR2 sequences are SGHRS and YFSETQ. The CDR3 is CASSLADSRTYEQYF. The CDR3 region has the DNA TGCGCCAGCAGCTTGGCCGACAGTAGAACCTACGAGCAGTACTTC.

The V and J genes are TRBV6-5 and TRBJ1-1, with D maybe TRBD1 (6 bases). Germline CDR1 MNHEY, CDR2 SVGAGI. Deletions cut 0 bases from V and 11 bases from J, with 19 bases between. CDR3 length: 15 residues. The CDR3 bases are TGTGCCAGCAGTTACTCGGGACAAATCTCCTACGGGGCTTTCTTT. Its protein is CASSYSGQISYGAFF.

The chain joins TRBV5-1 to TRBJ2-5, with 7 bases identical to TRBD1. Trimming at V came to 0 bases and at J to 5 bases, leaving 7 bases not matched to a gene. The CDR3 contains 15 residues. Germline CDR1 and CDR2: SGHRS and YFSETQ. The CDR3 loop reads CASSLEGAAWETQYF. CDR3 sequence (DNA): TGCGCCAGCAGCTTGGAGGGGGCGGCGTGGGAGACCCAGTACTTC.

Notes on this clone: Other DNA sequences from this sample encode an identical CDR3 as well. The chain has TRBV5-1 and TRBJ2-1; TRBD1 matches 7 bases. The CDR3 totals 14 residues. CDR1 SGHRS and CDR2 YFSETQ come from the germline V gene. Trimming cost V 3 bases and J 2 bases; bases outside gene matches: 2. CDR3 region: CASSWGQTYNEQFF. CDR3 DNA: TGCGCCAGCAGCTGGGGACAGACCTACAATGAGCAGTTCTTC.

This clone has only one observation. The V gene is TRBV5-1, the J gene TRBJ2-6; possible D gene TRBD2, 6 bases. With 0 bases removed from V and 4 bases from J, the gap between germline ends came to 11 bases. Germline CDR1 and CDR2: SGHRS and YFSETQ. The CDR3 loop spans 16 amino acids. CDR3 DNA sequence: TGCGCCAGCAGCTTGGACCGCGGGACCGGGGCCAACGTCCTGACTTTC. Protein sequence: CASSLDRGTGANVLTF.

This chain connects TRBV11-2 to TRBJ2-1, with TRBD1 matching over 11 bases. Germline V CDR1 and CDR2: SGHAT, FQNNGV. This CDR3 has 15 amino acids. V trimming: 5 bases; J trimming: 8 bases; junction bases outside the gene matches: 8. CDR3 loop: CASSPGQGAVDEQFF. CDR3 bases: TGTGCCAGCAGCCCCGGACAGGGGGCAGTGGATGAGCAGTTCTTC.

The rearrangement joins TRBV5-1 to TRBJ1-5; D is unclear. The CDR3 is made up of 16 amino acids. The germline V and J ends were trimmed by 4 bases and 0 bases, with 14 bases remaining between them. Germline values: CDR1 SGHRS, CDR2 YFSETQ. The CDR3 here is CASSPGGGYSNQPQHF. The CDR3 region has the DNA TGCGCCAGCAGCCCGGGTGGAGGGTATAGCAATCAGCCCCAGCATTTT.

The rearrangement joins TRBV7-2 to TRBJ2-7, with D unclear. The V gene's germline CDR1 is SGHTA and CDR2 FQGNSA. The V gene lost 3 bases and the J gene lost 3 bases, with 15 bases spanning the gap. The CDR3 runs 15 residues. For the CDR3, the DNA is TGTGCCAGCAGCTTCAGGTTGGTTGGGCGCTACGAGCAGTACTTC. This translates into CASSFRLVGRYEQYF.